This entry is about one TCR beta chain. Its antigen is unknown. No clone much larger than this one lies a single base away; base qualities are absent. The data were obtained in a study of blood T cell repertoires in COVID-19 (TCRdb year 2020). For context, the study as a whole: The collaborator samples originated in the United States, Italy and Spain and spanned the acute and convalescent phases of COVID-19. The prospective study material was composed of cDNA or gDNA derived from T cells, B-cell-depleted T cells, or PBMCs. Deeply sampled blood TCRbeta repertoires from subjects exposed to, actively infected with, or recovered from COVID-19 were included in the dataset. A freely available public database, intended as a resource for researchers studying the immune response to SARS-CoV-2, is where the repertoires were released. Samples were obtained from the ongoing ImmuneRACE study (first 160 participants) and from 1,200 or so subjects provided by 6 global collaborators. Sample metadata almost always included a de-identified subject ID, COVID-19 status, age in years and sex. HLA class I and class II types, where available, came from metadata supplied by the sample provider rather than from assay-based typing.

At one collaborating source in Seattle, patients were enrolled during active infection and were followed longitudinally through the course of disease. The collaborating institutions used their own protocols to collect whole blood in K2EDTA tubes. For TCRbeta analysis, collaborators shipped samples in one of three forms: frozen whole blood, isolated PBMCs, or DNA extracted from either of those sample types. TCRbeta CDR3 regions were amplified from genomic DNA by means of the immunoSEQ Assay, a bias-controlled multiplex PCR. In the source study's methods: The number of nucleated cells in each sample was estimated by amplification of reference gene primers within the assay. To quantify the absolute abundance of each unique TCRbeta CDR3 rearrangement, sequence reads were collapsed and filtered. For each sample, productive Simpson clonality was calculated as the square root of Simpson's diversity index over productive rearrangements. The immuneACCESS repertoire file appears here via TCRdb, limited to in-frame rearrangements. These files lack a portion of the clones; in checked studies, under half of the deficit traces to unresolved V genes, and the cause of the others is not known. V and J calls and clone size are given by that table; D and trimming were obtained from the DNA. The sample table records 70,000 or so clones; approximately 80% of these occur just once. The ten most abundant clones make up 9.5% to 15% of the sample.

Beyond this particular receptor, the publication reports: The amount of clinical and demographic metadata varied by source and participant and was provided uncurated.

The germline V gene provides CDR1 SGHVS and CDR2 FQNEAQ. The CDR3 sequence holds 14 residues, the cysteine and phenylalanine included. Only the CDR3 portion is preserved as DNA: 42 bases, with reading frame beginning at the first base. V gives up 10 bases and J gives up 3 bases, and the segment between their germline ends measures 19 bases. The sequencing input was peripheral blood. The chain is encoded by TRBV7-8 joined to TRBJ2-7; a tentative D match to TRBD2 spans 6 bases. The TCR comes from a man aged 45-60 years with COVID-19, enrolled during active disease. The CDR3 region reads CATYTPGLHYEQYF. The nucleotide sequence reads as follows: TGTGCCACCTACACCCCGGGACTTCACTACGAGCAGTACTTC.